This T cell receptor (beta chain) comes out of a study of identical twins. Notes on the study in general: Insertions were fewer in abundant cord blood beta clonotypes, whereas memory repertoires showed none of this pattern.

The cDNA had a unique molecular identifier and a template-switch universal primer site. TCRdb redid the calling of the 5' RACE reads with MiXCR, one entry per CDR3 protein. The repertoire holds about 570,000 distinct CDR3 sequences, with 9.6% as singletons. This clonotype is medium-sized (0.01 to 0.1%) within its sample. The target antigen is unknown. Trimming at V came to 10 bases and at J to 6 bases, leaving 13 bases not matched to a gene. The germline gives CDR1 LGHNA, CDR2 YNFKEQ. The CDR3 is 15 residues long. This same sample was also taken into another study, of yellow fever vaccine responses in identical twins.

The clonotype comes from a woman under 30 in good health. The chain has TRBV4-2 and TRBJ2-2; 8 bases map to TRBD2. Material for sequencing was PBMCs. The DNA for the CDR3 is TGTGCCACAAAAGCCCGTCCGGGAGGGTCCGGGGAGCTGTTTTTT. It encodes CATKARPGGSGELFF.